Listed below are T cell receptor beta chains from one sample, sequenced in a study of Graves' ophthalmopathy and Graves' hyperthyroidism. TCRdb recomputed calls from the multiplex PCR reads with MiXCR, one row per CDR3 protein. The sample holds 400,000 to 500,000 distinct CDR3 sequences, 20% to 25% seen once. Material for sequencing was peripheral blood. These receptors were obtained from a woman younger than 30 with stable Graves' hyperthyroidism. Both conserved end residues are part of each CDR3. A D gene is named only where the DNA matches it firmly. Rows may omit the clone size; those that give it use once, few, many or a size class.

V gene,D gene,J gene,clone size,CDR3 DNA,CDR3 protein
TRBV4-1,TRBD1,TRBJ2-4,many,TGCGCCAGCAGCCCTGGGACAGTTAAAAACATTCAGTACTTC,CASSPGTVKNIQYF
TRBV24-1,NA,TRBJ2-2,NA,TGTGCCACCAGTGATCCTTTCGTAGCGGAGTCGAACACCGGGGAGCTGTTTTTT,CATSDPFVAESNTGELFF
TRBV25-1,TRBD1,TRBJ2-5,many,TGTGCCAGCAGTGAGGTGGACAGGGAGAAGGAAGAGACCCAGTACTTC,CASSEVDREKEETQYF
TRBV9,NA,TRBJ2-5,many,TGTGCCAGCAGCGGAGGACAGAGACAAGAGACCCAGTACTTC,CASSGGQRQETQYF
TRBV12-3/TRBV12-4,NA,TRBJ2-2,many,TGTGCCAGCAGCCCCGGCCCCCGGCTGTTTTTT,CASSPGPRLFF
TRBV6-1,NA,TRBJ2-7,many,TGTGCCAGCAGGGAACCTAGCTCCTACGAGCAGTACTTC,CASREPSSYEQYF
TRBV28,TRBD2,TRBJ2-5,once,TGTGCCAGCGCCGCAGGAGGACTAGCGGGATTAGAGACCCAGTACTTC,CASAAGGLAGLETQYF
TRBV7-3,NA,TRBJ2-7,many,TGTGCCAGCAGCTTGTCCGGGGGCGCAGGTTACGAGCAGTACTTC,CASSLSGGAGYEQYF
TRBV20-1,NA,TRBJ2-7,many,TGCAGTGCTCCTCGGGTAGAAAGCTCCTACGAGCGGTACTTC,CSAPRVESSYERYF
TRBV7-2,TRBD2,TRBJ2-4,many,TGTGCCAGCAGCCATAGCGGGACCCGGAGCATTAAGTACTTC,CASSHSGTRSIKYF
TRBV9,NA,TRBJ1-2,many,TGTGCCAGCAGCACCTTGGAGGGCCGGGTCTATGGCTACACCTTC,CASSTLEGRVYGYTF
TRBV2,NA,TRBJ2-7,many,TGTGCCAGCAGGCGCCTTCCAACAAGAACCTCCTACGAGCAGTACTTC,CASRRLPTRTSYEQYF
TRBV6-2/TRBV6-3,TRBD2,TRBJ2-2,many,TGTGCCAGCAGTGGGACTAGCGGGAGTTACGTCGGGGAGCTGTTTTTT,CASSGTSGSYVGELFF
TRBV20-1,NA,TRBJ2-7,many,TGCAGTTGGACTACCGCCTACGAGCAGTACTTC,CSWTTAYEQYF
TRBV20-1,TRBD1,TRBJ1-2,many,TGCAGTGCTAGACCCTATACCGGGACAGAGGAGAACTATGGCTACACCTTC,CSARPYTGTEENYGYTF
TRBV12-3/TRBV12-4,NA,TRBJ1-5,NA,TGTGCCAGCAGTTTAAGGGGAGAGTGGAGCAATCAGCCCCAGCATTTT,CASSLRGEWSNQPQHF